This entry features one T cell receptor (beta chain) sequence. The data stem from a study of blood T cell repertoires in COVID-19. At the level of the study: From the United States, Italy and Spain came samples of acute and convalescent COVID-19. Sample material is recorded as cDNA or gDNA derived from T cells, B-cell-depleted T cells, or PBMCs.

V lost 5 bases and J 5 bases, leaving 16 bases between the germline ends. This CDR3 has 15 residues. CDR1 is MNHNY and CDR2 is SVGAGI in the germline V gene (reference sequence). Original methodology: Reference gene primer amplification in the assay estimated nucleated cell counts. Repertoires were generated with immunoSEQ multiplex PCR, while TCRdb's copy carries only in-frame clones and drops some. The D gene and trimming were derived from the DNA, and the V and J assignments and clone size from that table. The data hold a few hundred thousand clones, with under 90% observed a single time. The source material was peripheral blood. The rearrangement joins TRBV6-6 to TRBJ1-5; D perhaps matches TRBD1 (6 bases). The sequence was obtained from a woman aged 18-29 years with acute or convalescent COVID-19. The CDR3 region has the DNA TGTGCCAGCAGTAGGGGGGGGGAAGAGTATCAGCCCCAGCATTTT. Translated: CASSRGGEEYQPQHF.